This T cell receptor (beta chain) came from a study of blood T cell repertoires in COVID-19. Study-wide background: Sample material is recorded as cDNA or gDNA derived from T cells, B-cell-depleted T cells, or PBMCs.

Using immunoSEQ multiplex PCR, the repertoire was profiled, and TCRdb retains in-frame clones only, with some absent. This sample has around 320,000 clones, with approximately 88% found just once. What was sequenced was peripheral blood. The origin of this receptor is a woman under 40 who had recovered from COVID-19.

CDR3 loop: CASSWAEAYEQYF. CDR3 nucleotide sequence: TGTGCCAGCAGCTGGGCCGAAGCCTACGAGCAGTACTTC. The chain carries TRBV5-5 and TRBJ2-7, with D unclear. Trimming removed 3 bases from V and 2 bases from J, with 9 bases in between. The CDR3 consists of 13 residues. The germline CDR1 and CDR2 sequences are SGHKS and YYEKEE (reference sequence).